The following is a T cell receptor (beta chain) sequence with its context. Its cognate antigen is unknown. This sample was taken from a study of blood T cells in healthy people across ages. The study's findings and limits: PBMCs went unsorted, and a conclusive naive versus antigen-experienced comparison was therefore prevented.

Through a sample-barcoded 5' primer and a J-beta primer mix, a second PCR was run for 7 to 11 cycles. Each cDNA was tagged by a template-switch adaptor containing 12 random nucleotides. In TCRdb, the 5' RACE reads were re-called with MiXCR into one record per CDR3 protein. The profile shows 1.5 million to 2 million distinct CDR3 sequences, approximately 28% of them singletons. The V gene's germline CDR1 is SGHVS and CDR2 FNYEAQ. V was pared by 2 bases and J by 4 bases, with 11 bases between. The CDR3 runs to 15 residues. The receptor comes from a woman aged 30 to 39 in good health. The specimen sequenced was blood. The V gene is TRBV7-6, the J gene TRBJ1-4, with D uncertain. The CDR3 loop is CASSLKDGYNEKLFF. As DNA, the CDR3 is TGTGCCAGCAGCTTAAAGGACGGTTATAATGAAAAACTGTTTTTT. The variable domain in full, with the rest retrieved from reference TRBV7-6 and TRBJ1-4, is GAGVSQSPRYKVTKRGQDVALRCDPISGHVSLYWYRQALGQGPEFLTYFNYEAQQDKSGLPNDRFSAERPEGSISTLTIQRTEQRDSAMYRCASSLKDGYNEKLFFGSGTQLSVL.